This T cell receptor beta chain was captured by sequencing in a study of identical twins. The germline gives CDR1 GTSNPN, CDR2 SVGIG (reference sequence). V lost 4 bases to trimming and J lost 6 bases; unmatched junction nucleotides: 2. The CDR3 has 13 residues. MiXCR, applied by TCRdb to the 5' RACE reads, yields one record per CDR3 protein. In the table there are some 1,700,000 distinct CDR3 sequences, more than 30% of which are singletons. The chain joins TRBV30 to TRBJ1-6; 8 nucleotides match TRBD1. The source material was cord blood. The clonotype comes from a newborn girl in good health. This CDR3 is CAWTGGPNSPLHF. CDR3 in DNA: TGTGCCTGGACAGGGGGCCCTAATTCACCCCTCCACTTT.